The entry below describes one TCR beta chain. The antigen remains undetermined. From germline, CDR1 is SEHNR and CDR2 FQNEAQ (reference sequence). V gave up 5 bases and J gave up 7 bases; unmatched junction bases: 6. CDR3 size: 14 residues. This entry is derived from a study of cytomegalovirus exposure and HLA in healthy donors. General study results and limits: HLA alleles were associated with some 17,000 TCR beta sequences in a later analysis at 0.05 false discovery rate.

PCR used 60 Vbeta primers and 13 Jbeta primers. Sequencing used immunoSEQ multiplex PCR; TCRdb keeps in-frame clones, though not all of them. In the table there are 120,000 to 150,000 clones, around 75% of which are singletons. Specimen: PBMCs. This TCR came from a female donor in good health and CMV-seronegative. The chain uses TRBV7-9 and TRBJ2-1; 9 bases align to TRBD2. CDR3 nucleotides: TGTGCCAGCAGCCTTAGCGGGAGTATAAATGAGCAGTTCTTC. Protein: CASSLSGSINEQFF.